This T cell receptor beta chain is drawn from a study of blood T cell repertoires in COVID-19 (dated by TCRdb to 2018 to 2020). Background for the entire study: Samples from collaborators originated in the United States, Italy and Spain and spanned both the acute and convalescent phases of COVID-19. The material from the prospective study consisted of cDNA or gDNA derived from T cells, B-cell-depleted T cells, or PBMCs. Subjects who had been exposed to COVID-19, were actively infected with it, or had recovered from it provided the deeply sampled blood TCRbeta repertoires that made up the dataset. The repertoires were made available in a free public database intended to serve as a resource for research on the immune response to SARS-CoV-2. The samples were drawn from the first 160 participants of the ongoing ImmuneRACE study and from 950 to 1,500 subjects provided by 6 global collaborators. The sample metadata nearly always contained a de-identified subject ID, COVID-19 status, age in years and sex. Where available, HLA class I and class II types were obtained from metadata supplied by the sample provider rather than from assay-based typing. Paper-wide results and their limitations: The amount of clinical and demographic metadata varied by source and participant and was provided uncurated.

TCRbeta CDR3 regions were amplified from genomic DNA by means of the immunoSEQ Assay, a bias-controlled multiplex PCR. The authors' pipeline ran thus. Nucleated cell counts per sample were estimated from amplification of reference gene primers within the assay. Sequence reads were collapsed and filtered to measure the absolute abundance of every unique TCRbeta CDR3 rearrangement. Productive Simpson clonality was computed per sample as the square root of Simpson's diversity index over productive rearrangements. TCRdb retrieved this table from immuneACCESS and kept in-frame rearrangements only. Not all clones are present; in checked studies, unresolved V genes account for under half, and no reason is known for the remainder. D and trimming come from the DNA, and the V and J calls and clone size come from that table. The sample yields around 210,000 clones; 86% were counted once. The ten largest clonotypes hold 0.7% to 0.85% of the sample.

Whole blood was collected in K2EDTA tubes by collaborating institutions according to the institutions' own protocols. For TCRbeta analysis, collaborator samples were shipped as frozen whole blood, as isolated PBMCs, or as DNA extracted from either sample type. As for this clone: The clone's antigen remains unknown. No base-level quality is on record; no much larger clone is a single base apart.

The sample taken for sequencing was peripheral blood. This receptor was obtained from a woman aged 70-85 years with acute or convalescent COVID-19.

The nucleotide sequence reads TGCGCCAGCAGCTTTGGGGGGACTGCGTACAATGAGCAGTTCTTC. The translation is CASSFGGTAYNEQFF. In this chain, TRBV5-1 is recombined with TRBJ2-1, with TRBD2 tentatively as D gene (6 bases match). V drops 2 bases and J drops 4 bases, leaving 13 bases in between. CDR1 SGHRS and CDR2 YFSETQ were looked up in the germline V gene. The CDR3 runs 15 residues from the cysteine to the phenylalanine. Only CDR3 DNA is held: 45 bases, read in frame from base 1.